This entry is about one T cell receptor beta chain. The record originates from a study of cytomegalovirus exposure and HLA in healthy donors. The PCR contained 60 Vbeta and 13 Jbeta primers. This table comes from immunoSEQ multiplex PCR, and its TCRdb copy is limited to in-frame clones, with some not included. This sample has 200,000 or so clones; around 87% occur once, and the top ten carry 1% to 1.5%. The V end was cut by 4 bases, the J end by 7 bases, with 12 bases between. The CDR3 spans 13 residues. The V gene's germline CDR1 is SGHDT and CDR2 YYEEEE. The source of this sequence is a man aged 30 to 39 in good health and CMV-seronegative. The sample comprised PBMCs. The rearrangement uses TRBV5-6 and TRBJ1-3; the D is unclear. CDR3 loop: CASSLASANTIYF. DNA of the CDR3: TGTGCCAGCAGCCTCGCGAGTGCGAACACCATATATTTT.